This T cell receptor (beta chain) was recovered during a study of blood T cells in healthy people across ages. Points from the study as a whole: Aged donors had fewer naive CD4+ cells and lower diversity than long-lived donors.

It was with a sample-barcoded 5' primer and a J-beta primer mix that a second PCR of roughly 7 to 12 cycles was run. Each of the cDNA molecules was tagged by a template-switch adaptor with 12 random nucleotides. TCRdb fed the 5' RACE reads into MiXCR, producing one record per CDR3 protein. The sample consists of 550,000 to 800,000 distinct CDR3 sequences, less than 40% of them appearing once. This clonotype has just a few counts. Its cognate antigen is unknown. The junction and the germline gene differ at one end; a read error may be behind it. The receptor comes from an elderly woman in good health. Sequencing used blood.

CDR3 region: CASSVGTGDSGAHVLTF. As DNA, the CDR3 is TGTGCCAGCAGCGTCGGGACAGGGGACTCTGGGGCCCACGTCCTGACTTTC. The rearrangement uses TRBV14 and TRBJ2-6, with 10 bases aligning to TRBD1. From germline, CDR1 is SGHDN and CDR2 FVKESK. The CDR3 loop spans 17 amino acids.